This TCR beta chain originates from a study of breast tumors, draining lymph nodes, adjacent tissues. Study-level results: Tumor TCR diversity was below lymph nodes but above nontumor tissue. Data only fit, rather than demonstrated, lymph node origin of most tumor T cells.

In TCRdb, the multiplex PCR reads were re-called with MiXCR into one record per CDR3 protein. The sample has roughly 110,000 distinct CDR3 sequences, about 30% seen once. Axillary draining lymph nodes of breast cancer patients supplied the node samples. This clonotype was seen many times. The antigen is undetermined. The receptor was isolated from a female donor with breast cancer. Some clones in this sample may be carry-over from other donors' samples. Sample: axillary lymph node tissue.

Here the CDR3 DNA reads TGTGCCAGCAGCACCGGTAGGGGGTATCAGCCCCAGCATTTT. Its translation is CASSTGRGYQPQHF. The chain carries TRBV12-3 or TRBV12-4 and TRBJ1-5, with D possibly being TRBD1 (6 bases). The CDR3 runs 14 residues. V was pared by 6 bases and J by 5 bases, with 14 bases between.